The 3 T cell receptor beta chains in this list originate from one sample, sequenced in a study of T cells after yellow fever vaccination. TCRdb reprocessed the 5' RACE reads with MiXCR, giving one entry per CDR3 protein. The sample consists of some 400,000 distinct CDR3 sequences, 18% of them appearing once. Specimen: PBMCs, collected before the yellow fever booster vaccination. The origin of the receptors is a man between 18 and 29 years old who received the YFV17D yellow fever vaccine.

This clonotype was detected ten times or more. The V and J genes are TRBV27 and TRBJ1-1; D is uncertain. Trimming stripped 4 bases from V and 11 bases from J, with 14 bases between. The CDR3 contains 12 residues. CDR1 and CDR2 from the germline V gene are MNHEY and SMNVEV (reference sequence). The CDR3 loop reads CASSSIGRSAFF. CDR3 DNA sequence: TGTGCCAGCAGTTCCATCGGTAGATCGGCTTTCTTT.

CDR3 sequence reads: CASSRPGGEETQYF. In nucleotides, the CDR3 is TGTGCCAGCAGCCGCCCAGGCGGTGAAGAGACCCAGTACTTC. The chain recombines TRBV7-6 with TRBJ2-5, with D hard to call. This CDR3 region has 14 residues. Germline lookup yields CDR1 SGHVS and CDR2 FNYEAQ. V lost 5 bases to trimming and J lost 3 bases, with 13 bases between them.

The chain joins TRBV25-1 to TRBJ1-5; TRBD1 aligns across 7 bases. The V gene's germline CDR1 is MGHDK and CDR2 SYGVNS. Trimming took 3 bases from V and 6 from J; bases not matched to a gene: 2. CDR3 length: 13 residues. The CDR3 spells CASSEAGGQPQHF. The CDR3 DNA reads as TGTGCCAGCAGTGAGGCAGGGGGTCAGCCCCAGCATTTT.